Presented here are 16 T cell receptor beta chains from one specimen sequenced in a study of lymphopenia after photon versus proton radiotherapy. TCRdb's table, derived via immunoSEQ multiplex PCR, lists solely in-frame clones and lacks some. The sample has fewer than 50,000 clones, over 75% seen once. The sequenced sample was peripheral blood, obtained from a patient treated with photon-based radiotherapy. All receptors come from a man between 40 and 49 years old with gastric cancer.

On this clone: At one end the junction does not follow the germline gene, possibly because of a read error. This chain links TRBV29-1 with TRBJ2-7; 10 bases line up with TRBD2. Germline values: CDR1 SQVTM, CDR2 ANQGSEA. The CDR3 covers 14 residues. CDR3 DNA: TGCAGCGTAGCAACCGGGACTAGCGCCTACGTGCAGTACTTC. Protein sequence: CSVATGTSAYVQYF.

In its sample, this clone was seen a few times. The chain has TRBV7-3 and TRBJ1-6; maybe TRBD1 (6 bases). Trimming stripped 6 bases from V and 6 bases from J, with 9 bases between. This CDR3 is built from 13 residues. The germline gives CDR1 SGHTA, CDR2 FQGTGA. The CDR3 nucleotides are TGTGCCAGCAGGAGGGGGGTTAATTCACCCCTCCACTTT. This sequence encodes CASRRGVNSPLHF. The full variable domain, rest sourced from reference TRBV7-3 and TRBJ1-6, is GAGVSQTPSNKVTEKGKYVELRCDPISGHTALYWYRQSLGQGPEFLIYFQGTGAADDSGLPNDRFFAVRPEGSVSTLKIQRTERGDSAVYLCASRRGVNSPLHFGNGTRLTVT.

The V gene is TRBV5-1, the J gene TRBJ1-1; D ambiguous. Germline CDR1 SGHRS, CDR2 YFSETQ. The CDR3 is 13 residues long. Trimming removed 4 bases at V and 1 base at J, with 8 bases between. The CDR3 nucleotides read TGCGCCAGCAGCACTGACCCGAACACTGAAGCTTTCTTT. Translated: CASSTDPNTEAFF.

The rearrangement links TRBV6-1 to TRBJ1-5; no definite D call. This CDR3 spans 14 amino acids. The germline gives CDR1 MNHNS, CDR2 SASEGT. The ends were cut back, 1 base at V and 0 bases at J, with 4 bases in the middle. CDR3 protein: CASSEGNSNQPQHF. CDR3 DNA sequence: TGTGCCAGCAGTGAAGGGAATAGCAATCAGCCCCAGCATTTT.

The CDR3 DNA reads as TGTGCCAGCAGTCAGTCCGGAAGAACTAATGAAAAACTGTTTTTT. The encoded protein is CASSQSGRTNEKLFF. This rearrangement joins TRBV6-1 to TRBJ1-4; D ambiguous. This CDR3 region has 15 residues. V lost 5 bases to trimming and J lost 1 base, with 11 bases between them. Per germline, CDR1 MNHNS and CDR2 SASEGT.

The chain joins TRBV7-2 to TRBJ2-3; the match to TRBD2 covers 8 bases. Trimming took 1 base from V and 0 from J; bases not matched to a gene: 6. The CDR3 is 17 amino acids. Germline CDR1 SGHTA, CDR2 FQGNSA. CDR3 coding DNA: TGTGCCAGCAGCTTAGTGCCGACTAGCGTGAGCACAGATACGCAGTATTTT. Translating it yields CASSLVPTSVSTDTQYF.

The chain recombines TRBV11-2 with TRBJ1-1; D ambiguous. The CDR3 runs 14 residues. Germline V lookup: CDR1 SGHAT, CDR2 FQNNGV. V shed 1 base and J shed 0 bases, with 6 bases lying between them. The CDR3 DNA follows: TGTGCCAGCAGCTTAGCTATCATGAACACTGAAGCTTTCTTT. Its translation: CASSLAIMNTEAFF.

CDR3 loop: CASSLFQGTYNEQFF. The CDR3 DNA is TGCGCCAGCAGCCTATTCCAGGGGACCTACAATGAGCAGTTCTTC. The chain uses TRBV5-1 and TRBJ2-1, with a weak D call TRBD1 (6 bases). V lost 4 bases to trimming and J lost 2 bases, with 13 bases between them. CDR1 SGHRS and CDR2 YFSETQ come from the germline V gene. This CDR3 is 15 amino acids long.

The chain uses TRBV7-2 and TRBJ2-1, with D maybe TRBD2 (6 bases). From germline, CDR1 is SGHTA and CDR2 FQGNSA. This CDR3 comprises 14 residues. Between the trimmed V and J ends, which lost 5 bases and 9 bases, there was a span of 17 bases. The CDR3 is CASSILGGTGEQFF. The CDR3 DNA sequence: TGTGCCAGCAGCATACTGGGGGGTACGGGTGAGCAGTTCTTC.

This clone was seen only a few times. The chain uses TRBV7-6 and TRBJ2-7; 7 bases line up with TRBD1. CDR1 and CDR2 from the germline V gene are SGHVS and FNYEAQ. The CDR3 is 13 residues long. J was trimmed by 2 bases and V by 5 bases; bases with no gene match: 3. Here the CDR3 DNA reads TGTGCCAGCAGCCCAGGGGGAGCCTACGAGCAGTACTTC. It translates to CASSPGGAYEQYF.

This chain connects TRBV5-1 to TRBJ1-4, with 9 bases lining up with TRBD1. J gave up 8 bases and V 3 bases, and 5 bases lay outside the gene matches. The CDR3 length is 14 residues. CDR1 SGHRS and CDR2 YFSETQ come from the germline V gene. The CDR3 protein is CASSWGTGREKLFF. DNA of the CDR3: TGCGCCAGCAGCTGGGGGACAGGGCGGGAAAAACTGTTTTTT.

The chain links TRBV27 to TRBJ2-5; D possibly matches TRBD1 or TRBD2 (5 bases each). The closer fit of TRBJ2-7 to the DNA end suggests the J call may be wrong. This CDR3 is 14 amino acids long. Germline V gene sequence: CDR1 MNHEY, CDR2 SMNVEV (reference sequence). The CDR3 DNA reads TGTGCCAGCAGTTGGGATTGGGGGTCCTACGAGCAGTACTTC. Its translation: CASSWDWGSYEQYF.

In its sample, this clone was seen once. The V gene is TRBV9, the J gene TRBJ2-5; D is unclear. Germline CDR1 SGDLS, CDR2 YYNGEE. The ends were cut back, 4 bases at V and 0 bases at J, with 4 bases in the middle. This CDR3 is built from 12 residues. For the CDR3, the DNA is TGTGCCAGCAGCAACAACCAAGAGACCCAGTACTTC. As protein: CASSNNQETQYF.

The chain links TRBV30 to TRBJ2-7; no firm D call. The CDR3 contains 13 residues. Trimming took 2 bases from V and 2 from J, leaving 10 bases between them. CDR1 is GTSNPN and CDR2 is SVGIG in the germline V gene (reference sequence). The CDR3 here is CAWSTDNTYEQYF. In DNA, the CDR3 is TGTGCCTGGAGTACCGACAACACCTACGAGCAGTACTTC.

The chain is built from TRBV4-2 and TRBJ1-5; the D is unclear. V dropped 1 base and J dropped 4 bases, with 5 bases sitting between them. This CDR3 contains 13 residues. CDR1 and CDR2 from the germline V gene are LGHNA and YNFKEQ. The CDR3 region has the DNA TGTGCCAGCAGCCAAGCCGGGAATCAGCCCCAGCATTTT. Translation gives CASSQAGNQPQHF.

The chain joins TRBV9 to TRBJ2-3; D is perhaps TRBD1 (6 bases). The CDR3 covers 16 residues. Trimming left V 3 bases short and J 2 bases short, with 16 bases between. In germline, CDR1 is SGDLS, CDR2 YYNGEE. The CDR3 region is CASSAQRGQTTDTQYF. DNA of the CDR3: TGTGCCAGCAGCGCCCAGAGAGGACAGACCACAGATACGCAGTATTTT.